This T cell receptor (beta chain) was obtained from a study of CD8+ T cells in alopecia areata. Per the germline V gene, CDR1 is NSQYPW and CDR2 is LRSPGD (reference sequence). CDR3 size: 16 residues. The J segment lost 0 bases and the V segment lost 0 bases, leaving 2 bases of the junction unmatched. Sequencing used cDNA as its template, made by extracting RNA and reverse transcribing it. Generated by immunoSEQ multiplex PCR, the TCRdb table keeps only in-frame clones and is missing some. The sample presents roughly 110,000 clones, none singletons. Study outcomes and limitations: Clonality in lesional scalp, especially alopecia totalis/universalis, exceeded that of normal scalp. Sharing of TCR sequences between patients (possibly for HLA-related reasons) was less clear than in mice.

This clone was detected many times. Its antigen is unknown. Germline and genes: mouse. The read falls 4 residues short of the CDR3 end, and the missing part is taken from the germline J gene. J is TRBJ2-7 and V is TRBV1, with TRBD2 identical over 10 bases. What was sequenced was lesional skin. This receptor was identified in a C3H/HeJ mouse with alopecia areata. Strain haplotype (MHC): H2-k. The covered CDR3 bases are TGCACCTGCAGTGCAGAAAGGACTGGGGGCTCCTAT. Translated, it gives CTCSAERTGGSY. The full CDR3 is CTCSAERTGGSYEQYF. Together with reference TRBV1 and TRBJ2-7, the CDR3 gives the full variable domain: VTLLEQNPRWRLVPRGQAVNLRCILKNSQYPWMSWYQQDLQKQLQWLFTLRSPGDKEVKSLPGADYLATRVTDTELRLQVANMSQGRTLYCTCSAERTGGSYEQYFGPGTRLTVL.